Listed below are T cell receptor beta chains from one sample, sequenced in a study of cytomegalovirus exposure and HLA in healthy donors. Generated by immunoSEQ multiplex PCR, the TCRdb table keeps only in-frame clones and is missing some. The table lists about 120,000 clones, 8.5% to 9% of them singletons, with about 6% in the top ten. Sequencing was performed on PBMCs. Receptors originate from a woman between 35 and 50 years old in good health and CMV-seropositive. CDR3s include the opening cysteine and the closing phenylalanine or tryptophan. A D gene is named only where the DNA matches it firmly. Not all rows give a size; the values are once, few, many and, for expanded clones, a class.

v_gene: TRBV27
abundance: .
d_gene: TRBD1
j_gene: TRBJ2-7
CDR3nt: TGTGCCAGCAAAAGGGATTCAGGGGGCTCGGGTGAGCAGTACTTC
CDR3aa: CASKRDSGGSGEQYF

v_gene: TRBV5-4
abundance: few
d_gene: TRBD1
j_gene: TRBJ1-4
CDR3nt: TGTGCCAGCACCCTTCGGGGACAGTATGCAACTAGTGAAAAACTGTTTTTT
CDR3aa: CASTLRGQYATSEKLFF

v_gene: TRBV7-9
abundance: .
d_gene: TRBD1
j_gene: TRBJ2-5
CDR3nt: TGTGCCAGCAACGACGGACAGGGGGTCGGAGAGACCCAGTACTTC
CDR3aa: CASNDGQGVGETQYF

v_gene: TRBV13
abundance: .
d_gene: .
j_gene: TRBJ1-4
CDR3nt: TGTGCCAGCAGCTTTACTGTCGGGGGGTATAAGGAAAAACTGTTTTTT
CDR3aa: CASSFTVGGYKEKLFF

v_gene: TRBV6-5
abundance: .
d_gene: TRBD2
j_gene: TRBJ2-5
CDR3nt: TGTGCCAGCAGGGGGGGACTAGCGGGGGAAGAGACCCAGTACTTC
CDR3aa: CASRGGLAGEETQYF

v_gene: TRBV9
abundance: .
d_gene: .
j_gene: TRBJ2-7
CDR3nt: TGTGCCAGCAGCCCCGGACACGACGAGCAGTACTTC
CDR3aa: CASSPGHDEQYF

v_gene: TRBV29-1
abundance: .
d_gene: .
j_gene: TRBJ2-5
CDR3nt: TGCAGCGTAGTTCCAAAGCGAGAGACCCAGTACTTC
CDR3aa: CSVVPKRETQYF

v_gene: TRBV7-8
abundance: .
d_gene: .
j_gene: TRBJ2-7
CDR3nt: TGTGCCAGCAGCCAGGGGCAGGGGACCTCCTCCTACGAGCAGTACTTC
CDR3aa: CASSQGQGTSSYEQYF

v_gene: TRBV6-1
abundance: few
d_gene: TRBD1
j_gene: TRBJ2-1
CDR3nt: TGTGCCAGCAGTGGCCGCAGGGGGCCGAACAATGAGCAGTTCTTC
CDR3aa: CASSGRRGPNNEQFF

v_gene: TRBV5-1
abundance: few
d_gene: TRBD2
j_gene: TRBJ2-3
CDR3nt: TGCGCCAGCAAGGTTCCTAGCGGGGGGGCCGGAGATACGCAGTATTTT
CDR3aa: CASKVPSGGAGDTQYF

v_gene: TRBV5-1
abundance: few
d_gene: TRBD1
j_gene: TRBJ2-5
CDR3nt: TGCGCCAGCAGCTTGGGAGGGGGCGCGTTGGAGACCCAGTACTTC
CDR3aa: CASSLGGGALETQYF

v_gene: TRBV6-6
abundance: .
d_gene: TRBD1
j_gene: TRBJ1-1
CDR3nt: TGTGCCAGCAGTACCGACAGGGCGGTGACTGAAGCTTTCTTT
CDR3aa: CASSTDRAVTEAFF

v_gene: TRBV7-9
abundance: .
d_gene: .
j_gene: TRBJ2-3
CDR3nt: TGTGCCAGCAGCTTAGTAGGTAGCTCCACAGATACGCAGTATTTT
CDR3aa: CASSLVGSSTDTQYF

v_gene: TRBV5-1
abundance: .
d_gene: TRBD1
j_gene: TRBJ1-5
CDR3nt: TGCGCCAGTTACAGGGGGCAAGGGCAGCCCCAGCATTTT
CDR3aa: CASYRGQGQPQHF

v_gene: TRBV10-1
abundance: few
d_gene: .
j_gene: TRBJ1-1
CDR3nt: TGCGCCAGCAGGGTAGACAGGACAAGCACTGAAGCTTTCTTT
CDR3aa: CASRVDRTSTEAFF

v_gene: TRBV14
abundance: few
d_gene: TRBD2
j_gene: TRBJ2-1
CDR3nt: TGTGCCAGCAGCCAACTACTAGCGGGGGACAATGAGCAGTTCTTC
CDR3aa: CASSQLLAGDNEQFF

v_gene: TRBV7-9
abundance: .
d_gene: .
j_gene: TRBJ2-7
CDR3nt: TGTGCCAGCAGCTCTTCTAGCGCACTAAACTACGAGCAGTACTTC
CDR3aa: CASSSSSALNYEQYF

v_gene: TRBV6-1
abundance: few
d_gene: TRBD1
j_gene: TRBJ1-4
CDR3nt: TGTGCCAGCAGTGAAGACAGGGGGCTCCCGGGGGAAAAACTGTTTTTT
CDR3aa: CASSEDRGLPGEKLFF

v_gene: TRBV19
abundance: .
d_gene: TRBD1
j_gene: TRBJ1-1
CDR3nt: TGTGCCAGCCCAAACTGGGGACAGACGAACACTGAAGCTTTCTTT
CDR3aa: CASPNWGQTNTEAFF

v_gene: TRBV20-1
abundance: .
d_gene: .
j_gene: TRBJ1-5
CDR3nt: TGCAGTGCTTTTGGAGACGGCACCCAGCATTTT
CDR3aa: CSAFGDGTQHF

v_gene: TRBV9
abundance: few
d_gene: TRBD1
j_gene: TRBJ1-2
CDR3nt: TGTGCCAGCAGCCCTAGTACAGGGGATAACTATGGCTACACCTTC
CDR3aa: CASSPSTGDNYGYTF

v_gene: TRBV5-4
abundance: few
d_gene: .
j_gene: TRBJ2-7
CDR3nt: TGTGCCAGCAGCTTAGACAGTTTCTACGAGCAGTACTTC
CDR3aa: CASSLDSFYEQYF

v_gene: TRBV19
abundance: .
d_gene: .
j_gene: TRBJ2-3
CDR3nt: TGTGCCAGTAGAGTGCGGGCTAGCACAGATACGCAGTATTTT
CDR3aa: CASRVRASTDTQYF

v_gene: TRBV6-1
abundance: .
d_gene: TRBD1
j_gene: TRBJ1-5
CDR3nt: TGTGCCAGCAGTGGCCACCTACAGGGGGCGAGCAATCAGCCCCAGCATTTT
CDR3aa: CASSGHLQGASNQPQHF

v_gene: TRBV18
abundance: few
d_gene: TRBD1
j_gene: TRBJ1-1
CDR3nt: TGTGCCAGCTCATCTACAGGGGAGGTAGTTACTGAAGCTTTCTTT
CDR3aa: CASSSTGEVVTEAFF

v_gene: TRBV27
abundance: .
d_gene: TRBD1
j_gene: TRBJ1-2
CDR3nt: TGTGCCAGCAGTTTTGGCAGGGGGCATAACTATGGCTACACCTTC
CDR3aa: CASSFGRGHNYGYTF

v_gene: TRBV5-1
abundance: few
d_gene: .
j_gene: TRBJ1-3
CDR3nt: TGCGCCAGCGGCCGGGGATCTGGAAACACCATATATTTT
CDR3aa: CASGRGSGNTIYF

v_gene: TRBV27
abundance: .
d_gene: .
j_gene: TRBJ2-1
CDR3nt: TGTGCCAGCAGCCACCGGATCACAGCAAGCTACAATGAGCAGTTCTTC
CDR3aa: CASSHRITASYNEQFF

v_gene: TRBV5-4
abundance: few
d_gene: .
j_gene: TRBJ1-4
CDR3nt: TGTGCCAGCAGCTTGTCCGGGGGGCAACAAGAAAAACTGTTTTTT
CDR3aa: CASSLSGGQQEKLFF

v_gene: TRBV14
abundance: .
d_gene: TRBD1
j_gene: TRBJ1-1
CDR3nt: TGTGCCAGCAGGCCTGACAGGGGGCCCATGAACACTGAAGCTTTCTTT
CDR3aa: CASRPDRGPMNTEAFF

v_gene: TRBV18
abundance: .
d_gene: TRBD1
j_gene: TRBJ2-1
CDR3nt: TGTGCCAGCTCACTGGGACAGCCCAATGAGCAGTTCTTC
CDR3aa: CASSLGQPNEQFF

v_gene: TRBV6-5
abundance: .
d_gene: .
j_gene: TRBJ1-1
CDR3nt: TGTGCCAGCAGTTTCAACCTAGGCAACACTGAAGCTTTCTTT
CDR3aa: CASSFNLGNTEAFF

v_gene: TRBV25-1
abundance: .
d_gene: .
j_gene: TRBJ1-1
CDR3nt: TGTGCCAGCAGTGAATCGGGGGGGAACACTGAAGCTTTCTTT
CDR3aa: CASSESGGNTEAFF

v_gene: TRBV5-5
abundance: .
d_gene: TRBD1
j_gene: TRBJ1-1
CDR3nt: TGTGCCAGCAGCTTACCACAGGGGGTGAGGACTGAAGCTTTCTTT
CDR3aa: CASSLPQGVRTEAFF

v_gene: TRBV18
abundance: few
d_gene: .
j_gene: TRBJ2-5
CDR3nt: TGTGCCAGCTCCCCAGACTCAGCCGGGGAGACCCAGTACTTC
CDR3aa: CASSPDSAGETQYF

v_gene: TRBV7-8
abundance: few
d_gene: TRBD1
j_gene: TRBJ1-2
CDR3nt: TGTGCCAGCAGTCCCCCCACAGGGGAGTTCGGCTACACCTTC
CDR3aa: CASSPPTGEFGYTF

v_gene: TRBV7-2
abundance: .
d_gene: .
j_gene: TRBJ1-2
CDR3nt: TGTGCCAGCAGCTCGGAGCCCTCTAACTATGGCTACACCTTC
CDR3aa: CASSSEPSNYGYTF

v_gene: TRBV5-4
abundance: .
d_gene: .
j_gene: TRBJ2-2
CDR3nt: TGTGCCAGCAGCCGGACAGAATCCGCGAACACCGGGGAGCTGTTTTTT
CDR3aa: CASSRTESANTGELFF

v_gene: TRBV2
abundance: .
d_gene: TRBD1
j_gene: TRBJ1-2
CDR3nt: TGTGCCAGCAGTGTTTCCGGGACAGGCTTCTATGGCTACACCTTC
CDR3aa: CASSVSGTGFYGYTF

v_gene: TRBV28
abundance: few
d_gene: .
j_gene: TRBJ1-6
CDR3nt: TGTGCCAGCAAGGTCGGGGGGGCTCGGAATTCACCCCTCCACTTT
CDR3aa: CASKVGGARNSPLHF

v_gene: TRBV6-4
abundance: few
d_gene: .
j_gene: TRBJ2-1
CDR3nt: TGTGCCAGCAGTTATACGAGGTCCGGCGAGCAGTTCTTC
CDR3aa: CASSYTRSGEQFF

v_gene: TRBV11-2
abundance: .
d_gene: .
j_gene: TRBJ1-2
CDR3nt: TGTGCCAGCAGCTTGCTACTAGGGGAGGGGGGCTACACCTTC
CDR3aa: CASSLLLGEGGYTF

v_gene: TRBV4-2
abundance: few
d_gene: TRBD2
j_gene: TRBJ2-7
CDR3nt: TGTGCCAGCAGCCAAGATCGTCGGGGGGGGAACTACGAGCAGTACTTC
CDR3aa: CASSQDRRGGNYEQYF

v_gene: TRBV5-1
abundance: .
d_gene: .
j_gene: TRBJ1-2
CDR3nt: TGCGCCAGCAGTGGGACTTACTATGGCTACACCTTC
CDR3aa: CASSGTYYGYTF